Presented here are 24 T cell receptor beta chains from one specimen sequenced in a study of beta chain features in type 1 diabetes. Investigators reverse transcribed all isolated RNA, so they sequenced expressed TCRB transcripts. The protocol was immunoSEQ multiplex PCR, while the TCRdb copy is restricted to in-frame clones and leaves out a portion. The sample has 350,000 to 450,000 clones; 11% to 15% are singletons. Sequences were obtained from naive CD4+ T cells from blood. The receptors were gathered from a man aged 25 to 45 in good health.

The V gene is TRBV13, the J gene TRBJ1-3; D not resolved. The CDR3 has 16 residues. CDR1 and CDR2 (germline): PRHDT, FYEKMQ (reference sequence). V dropped 0 bases and J dropped 2 bases, with 11 bases sitting between them. CDR3 region: CASSLGGGLTGNTIYF. CDR3 nucleotides: TGTGCCAGCAGCTTAGGAGGAGGGTTGACTGGAAACACCATATATTTT.

This chain connects TRBV14 to TRBJ2-7; TRBD1 aligns across 8 bases. Trimming at V came to 4 bases and at J to 2 bases, leaving 10 bases not matched to a gene. This CDR3 is 16 amino acids long. The germline V gene encodes CDR1 SGHDN and CDR2 FVKESK. CDR3 sequence reads: CASSRPRGTGPYEQYF. The DNA of the CDR3 is TGTGCCAGCAGCCGACCGAGGGGGACAGGACCCTACGAGCAGTACTTC. The full variable domain, its missing parts supplied by reference TRBV14 and TRBJ2-7, is EAGVTQFPSHSVIEKGQTVTLRCDPISGHDNLYWYRRVMGKEIKFLLHFVKESKQDESGMPNNRFLAERTGGTYSTLKVQPAELEDSGVYFCASSRPRGTGPYEQYFGPGTRLTVT.

V gene TRBV7-9 combines with J gene TRBJ1-1; the D gene is possibly TRBD1 (5 bases). The ends were cut back, 0 bases at V and 6 bases at J, with 8 bases in the middle. The CDR3 runs 13 residues. The germline gives CDR1 SEHNR, CDR2 FQNEAQ (reference sequence). The CDR3 reads CASSLAQGAEAFF. As DNA, the CDR3 is TGTGCCAGCAGCTTAGCCCAGGGCGCTGAAGCTTTCTTT.

V usage is TRBV7-2 and J usage is TRBJ2-2, with D perhaps TRBD1 (6 bases). Deletions cut 5 bases from V and 2 bases from J, with 15 bases between. CDR3 length: 16 residues. Germline V gene data show CDR1 as SGHTA and CDR2 as FQGNSA. CDR3 protein: CASSKTPGENTGELFF. CDR3 DNA: TGTGCCAGCAGCAAAACTCCAGGGGAAAACACCGGGGAGCTGTTTTTT. The complete variable domain, with remaining parts taken from reference TRBV7-2 and TRBJ2-2, reads GAGVSQSPSNKVTEKGKDVELRCDPISGHTALYWYRQSLGQGLEFLIYFQGNSAPDKSGLPSDRFSAERTGGSVSTLTIQRTQQEDSAVYLCASSKTPGENTGELFFGEGSRLTVL.

This clone came up a few times. V is TRBV7-2 and J is TRBJ2-3, with TRBD2 identical over 15 bases. Germline CDR1 SGHTA, CDR2 FQGNSA. V lost 2 bases and J lost 1; bases outside the gene matches: 7. This CDR3 contains 19 residues. The CDR3 coding sequence is TGTGCCAGCAGCTTACCGGGACTAGCGGGAGGTGGCGGCACAGATACGCAGTATTTT. Its translation is CASSLPGLAGGGGTDTQYF.

Only a few counts were recorded for this clone. The chain combines TRBV25-1 with TRBJ1-2; unclear D gene. Germline-derived CDR1 and CDR2 are MGHDK and SYGVNS. V gave up 4 bases and J gave up 8 bases, with 14 bases separating them. CDR3 length: 13 amino acids. CDR3 DNA sequence: TGTGCCAGCAGTGGTATCGGAGCGAGGGGCTACACCTTC. Translating gives CASSGIGARGYTF.

This clone was seen a handful of times. The chain couples TRBV4-1 to TRBJ1-6, with 10 bases matching TRBD1. The CDR3 loop spans 15 amino acids. Trimming at V came to 1 base and at J to 10 bases, leaving 4 bases not matched to a gene. Germline-derived CDR1 and CDR2 are MGHRA and YSYEKL. The CDR3 DNA reads as TGCGCCAGCAGCCAAGGACAGGGGGCCCGATCACCCCTCCACTTT. Its protein product is CASSQGQGARSPLHF.

This clone was recorded a few times. The chain carries TRBV6-1 and TRBJ2-5, with 10 bases aligning to TRBD2. This CDR3 is 13 amino acids long. The germline gives CDR1 MNHNS, CDR2 SASEGT. After removal of 8 bases from V and 1 base from J, the junction contained 1 base not matched to a gene. Here the CDR3 reads CASGLAVQETQYF. The CDR3 nucleotides are TGTGCCAGCGGACTAGCGGTCCAAGAGACCCAGTACTTC.

This chain joins TRBV9 and TRBJ2-1; 9 bases agree with TRBD1. V lost 4 bases to trimming and J lost 3 bases; unmatched junction nucleotides: 5. Germline V gene sequence: CDR1 SGDLS, CDR2 YYNGEE. The CDR3 has 15 amino acids. The CDR3 DNA follows: TGTGCCAGCAGCCCGGACAGGGGCCTCTACAATGAGCAGTTCTTC. This codes for CASSPDRGLYNEQFF.

J is TRBJ1-1 and V is TRBV29-1; TRBD1 is a possible D gene (5 bases). The germline CDR1 and CDR2 sequences are SQVTM and ANQGSEA. Trimming pared 3 bases from V and 0 bases from J, leaving 8 bases between. The CDR3 extends over 13 amino acids. CDR3 in DNA: TGCAGCGTTGATGGGGGATTGAACACTGAAGCTTTCTTT. Encoded protein: CSVDGGLNTEAFF.

The chain combines TRBV6-1 with TRBJ1-1; D not certain. The V gene's germline CDR1 is MNHNS and CDR2 SASEGT. Trimming left V 4 bases short and J 1 base short, with 7 bases between. This CDR3 comprises 13 residues. The CDR3 DNA reads TGTGCCAGCAGTGTCATCTGGAACACTGAAGCTTTCTTT. It yields the protein CASSVIWNTEAFF.

The chain joins TRBV29-1 to TRBJ1-6; possible D gene TRBD1, 5 bases. V shed 4 bases and J shed 8 bases, with 12 bases lying between them. CDR1 and CDR2 from the germline V gene are SQVTM and ANQGSEA. The CDR3 contains 13 residues. The CDR3 DNA reads as TGCAGCGTTGGGTCAGGGTTGGATTCACCCCTCCACTTT. It yields the protein CSVGSGLDSPLHF. Looking up the rest from reference TRBV29-1 and TRBJ1-6 gives the full variable domain: SAVISQKPSRDICQRGTSLTIQCQVDSQVTMMFWYRQQPGQSLTLIATANQGSEATYESGFVIDKFPISRPNLTFSTLTVSNMSPEDSSIYLCSVGSGLDSPLHFGNGTRLTVT.

This clone appeared a few times. The chain is built from TRBV4-1 and TRBJ2-5, with 9 nucleotides matching TRBD2. Germline assignment: CDR1 MGHRA and CDR2 YSYEKL. This CDR3 has 16 residues. V trimming: 0 bases; J trimming: 5 bases; junction bases outside the gene matches: 7. The CDR3 DNA follows: TGCGCCAGCAGCCAAGATTGGCGGGGGGGCCTCGAGACCCAGTACTTC. Residues: CASSQDWRGGLETQYF.

The chain carries TRBV6-5 and TRBJ1-3; D gene unclear. This CDR3 has 13 amino acids. V was cut by 7 bases and J by 4 bases, with 11 bases left in between. The germline V gene encodes CDR1 MNHEY and CDR2 SVGAGI. This CDR3 reads CASTREGGNTIYF. In nucleotides, the CDR3 is TGTGCCAGCACCAGAGAAGGCGGAAACACCATATATTTT.

V gene TRBV19 combines with J gene TRBJ2-3; 8 bases are a match to TRBD2. CDR3 length equals 13 residues. Germline V lookup: CDR1 LNHDA, CDR2 SQIVND (reference sequence). The junction had 1 base not matched to a gene; V was cut back by 7 bases and J by 1 base. Here the CDR3 reads CASNGRGTDTQYF. The CDR3 region has the DNA TGTGCCAGTAACGGGAGGGGCACAGATACGCAGTATTTT.

This clone was seen a handful of times. The gene calls are TRBV7-2 and TRBJ2-3; no clear D gene. The CDR3 is 13 amino acids. V lost 6 bases, J lost 4 bases, and 11 bases lay in between. Germline-derived CDR1 and CDR2 are SGHTA and FQGNSA. This chain's CDR3 is CASSFSKADTQYF. CDR3 DNA: TGTGCCAGCAGTTTTTCCAAGGCAGATACGCAGTATTTT. Full variable domain (rest looked up from reference TRBV7-2 and TRBJ2-3): GAGVSQSPSNKVTEKGKDVELRCDPISGHTALYWYRQSLGQGLEFLIYFQGNSAPDKSGLPSDRFSAERTGGSVSTLTIQRTQQEDSAVYLCASSFSKADTQYFGPGTRLTVL.

This clone showed up just a few times. This rearrangement joins TRBV30 to TRBJ1-2; perhaps TRBD1 as D (6 bases). The CDR3 has 14 residues. CDR1 and CDR2 from the germline V gene are GTSNPN and SVGIG (reference sequence). V lost 5 bases and J 0 bases, leaving 13 bases between the germline ends. CDR3 nucleotide sequence: TGTGCCTGGCGTCCCCCAGGGGCTAACTATGGCTACACCTTC. It yields the protein CAWRPPGANYGYTF.

A few counts support this clone. J is TRBJ2-5 and V is TRBV7-9; 7 nucleotides agree with TRBD1. CDR3 length: 16 amino acids. With 6 bases clipped from V and 1 base from J, the junction kept 11 bases outside the gene matches. CDR1 SEHNR and CDR2 FQNEAQ come from the germline V gene (reference sequence). CDR3 residues: CASRRDSSAPQETQYF. The CDR3 DNA reads TGTGCCAGCAGACGGGACAGTTCTGCTCCCCAAGAGACCCAGTACTTC.

This clone was found a few times. The gene calls are TRBV29-1 and TRBJ2-7; TRBD2 is a possible D gene (6 bases). CDR1 is SQVTM and CDR2 is ANQGSEA in the germline V gene. With 7 bases removed from V and 0 bases from J, the gap between germline ends came to 13 bases. CDR3 length: 13 residues. The CDR3 sequence is CSDSAGSSYEQYV. The CDR3 DNA is TGCAGCGACTCCGCGGGGAGCTCCTACGAGCAGTACGTC.

This chain joins TRBV6-5 and TRBJ2-7; D is unclear. The CDR3 extends over 15 amino acids. The V gene lost 0 bases and the J gene lost 1 base, with 10 bases spanning the gap. Germline assignment: CDR1 MNHEY and CDR2 SVGAGI. The CDR3 region has the DNA TGTGCCAGCAGTTACTCCTACTCCGCTTCCTACGAGCAGTACTTC. It translates to CASSYSYSASYEQYF.

In its sample, this clone was seen a few times. The chain couples TRBV19 to TRBJ1-5; D is undetermined. CDR3 length: 12 amino acids. Germline V CDR1 and CDR2: LNHDA, SQIVND (reference sequence). The V gene lost 6 bases and the J gene lost 7 bases, with 10 bases spanning the gap. CDR3 amino acids: CASSLEGQPQHF. DNA for the CDR3: TGTGCCAGTAGCCTCGAGGGCCAGCCCCAGCATTTT. Full variable domain (outside the CDR3, taken from reference TRBV19 and TRBJ1-5): DGGITQSPKYLFRKEGQNVTLSCEQNLNHDAMYWYRQDPGQGLRLIYYSQIVNDFQKGDIAEGYSVSREKKESFPLTVTSAQKNPTAFYLCASSLEGQPQHFGDGTRLSIL.

This clone has more than one count but fewer than ten. The V and J genes are TRBV7-9 and TRBJ1-1; TRBD1 agrees at 10 bases. Germline V gene data show CDR1 as SEHNR and CDR2 as FQNEAQ (reference sequence). The CDR3 is made up of 15 amino acids. After removal of 5 bases from V and 3 bases from J, the junction contained 6 bases not matched to a gene. CDR3 region: CASSPWDRGHTEAFF. DNA of the CDR3: TGTGCCAGCAGCCCATGGGACAGGGGCCACACTGAAGCTTTCTTT.

This chain joins TRBV27 and TRBJ2-1; D gene unclear. V lost 5 bases to trimming and J lost 8 bases, with 13 bases between them. The length of the CDR3 is 13 residues. Per the germline V gene, CDR1 is MNHEY and CDR2 is SMNVEV (reference sequence). In nucleotides, the CDR3 is TGTGCCAGCAGTAAAGCCCTGACGCATGAGCAGTTCTTC. The encoded protein is CASSKALTHEQFF.

This clone occurred a few times. The chain joins TRBV2 to TRBJ2-7; no definite D call. The CDR3 loop spans 13 amino acids. Between the trimmed V and J ends, which lost 0 bases and 6 bases, there was a span of 9 bases. Germline assignment: CDR1 SNHLY and CDR2 FYNNEI. This CDR3 is CASSEALPVEQYF. CDR3 DNA sequence: TGTGCCAGCAGTGAAGCGCTTCCGGTCGAGCAGTACTTC.